These T cell receptor beta chains were read from a single sample in a study of beta chain features in type 1 diabetes. Only in-frame clones appear in the TCRdb table, and some are missing; sequencing was by immunoSEQ multiplex PCR. The sample lists roughly 260,000 clones, about 11% seen once, with 0.017% in the top ten. Sequenced input: naive CD4+ T cells from blood. These receptors were taken from a man younger than 45 with type 1 diabetes. The CDR3 runs from the conserved cysteine through the conserved F or W. D genes are given only for firm matches.

>TRBV19|TRBJ1-6|-
CASGEVRGALHF
>TRBV4-1|TRBJ1-2|TRBD1
CASSQTGTKGYTF
>TRBV6-1|TRBJ2-1|-
CASTAAFGNEQFF
>TRBV29-1|TRBJ2-7|-
CSVVDTRISYEQYF
>TRBV7-2|TRBJ2-5|-
CASSLDPGTQYF
>TRBV7-8|TRBJ2-2|-
CASSLAHRTLPPGELFF
>TRBV29-1|TRBJ1-4|TRBD1
CSVQGDWGEKLFF
>TRBV13|-|-
CASSLVIQSYEQYF
>TRBV7-2|TRBJ2-7|TRBD2
CASSFSGGSEQYF
>TRBV4-3|TRBJ2-7|TRBD1
CASSLDRGYEQYF
>TRBV5-1|TRBJ1-2|TRBD1
CASSLALGTGIYGYTF
>TRBV19|TRBJ1-4|TRBD1
CASSGTVREKLFF
>TRBV7-9|TRBJ1-5|TRBD1
CASSYYQGAQHF
>TRBV6-5|TRBJ2-6|-
CASSYSEFSGANVLTF
>TRBV9|TRBJ2-1|TRBD1
CEGAVYNEQFF
>TRBV18|TRBJ1-6|-
CASSYGGTNSPLHF
>TRBV18|TRBJ1-1|-
CASSPRAGDTEAFF
>TRBV7-9|TRBJ1-2|TRBD1
CASSLGGVYGYTF
>TRBV5-4|TRBJ1-6|-
CASSRDSWPLHF
>TRBV5-1|TRBJ2-1|-
CASSFQNSYNEQFF
>TRBV9|TRBJ2-5|TRBD2
CASSVVGGDYQETQYF
>TRBV6-1|TRBJ2-7|TRBD1
CASTQGAYEQYF
>TRBV18|TRBJ1-3|-
CASSPSDRSSGNTIYF
>TRBV30|TRBJ1-3|TRBD1
CASDRARGNTIYF
>TRBV2|TRBJ2-5|TRBD2
CASQRGGSTQYF
>TRBV6-5|TRBJ1-2|-
CASSPLSTPNYGYTF
>TRBV7-8|TRBJ2-3|-
CASSPTRNHRDTQYF
>TRBV5-1|TRBJ1-5|-
CASSLDPAANQPQHF
>TRBV2|TRBJ2-3|-
CASSPGPLAISTDTQYF
>TRBV9|TRBJ1-5|TRBD1
CASSVGSTGNQPQHF
>TRBV10-3|TRBJ2-1|-
CAIRDARGSSNEQFF
>TRBV19|TRBJ2-2|TRBD2
CASSIPLGLDLGPGELFF
>TRBV2|TRBJ1-2|-
CASREGSRDYGYTF
>TRBV7-3|TRBJ2-3|-
CASSSFPRGASTDTQYF
>TRBV6-1|TRBJ2-3|-
CASSETLTSTDTQYF
>TRBV9|TRBJ1-1|TRBD1
CASSVGDRALTEAFF
>TRBV19|TRBJ2-5|TRBD1
CASSIAVGRGRRKTQYF
>TRBV29-1|TRBJ2-3|-
CSVMTGADTQYF
>TRBV28|TRBJ1-5|-
CASSPDSQPQHF
>TRBV7-9|TRBJ1-1|-
CASSYLSGVFIF
>TRBV5-1|TRBJ2-3|-
CASSLDKITDTQYF
>TRBV7-3|TRBJ2-3|-
CASSPRGSEADTQYF
>TRBV7-9|TRBJ2-5|-
CASSRRDGQETQYF
>TRBV28|TRBJ2-2|-
CASSLWQGGTGELFF
>TRBV29-1|TRBJ2-5|-
CSVSVETQYF
>TRBV2|TRBJ1-5|TRBD1
CASSVGGPLSQPQHF
>TRBV7-2|TRBJ2-1|TRBD2
CASSQRLAGGKREQFF
>TRBV7-9|TRBJ2-3|-
CASSFAPGDPDTQYF